Shown below are 9 T cell receptor beta chains from a single sample sequenced in a study of circulating CD8 cells and anti-PD-1 response in melanoma. Live CD3+CD8+TCRalphabeta+ cells were sorted into four subsets by PD-1 and/or TIGIT. Each library started from around 14 ng of total RNA using the QIAseq Immune Repertoire TCR panel. One entry per CDR3 protein results from TCRdb running MiXCR on the reads. The data hold more than 250 distinct CDR3 sequences, with 13% observed a single time. The input for sequencing was CD8+ T cells from PBMCs, taken at baseline or after one month of anti-PD-1 therapy (not recorded which). These receptors were collected from a human donor with melanoma.

In its sample, this clonotype is medium-sized. This chain uses TRBV19 with TRBJ2-1; D remains ambiguous. This CDR3 contains 11 residues. The V end lost 4 bases, the J end lost 10 bases, and 8 bases lay between the germline ends. Germline CDR1 reads LNHDA; CDR2 reads SQIVND (reference sequence). The CDR3 region is CASSTPREQFF. CDR3 DNA: TGTGCCAGTAGTACCCCTAGGGAGCAGTTCTTC.

This clonotype is labeled as medium-sized. V and J are TRBV15 and TRBJ2-3, with 11 nucleotides matching TRBD2. Germline CDR1 reads LNHNV; CDR2 reads YYDKDF (reference sequence). J was trimmed by 4 bases and V by 3 bases; bases with no gene match: 3. The CDR3 covers 15 residues. The CDR3: CATSRTSGAADTQYF. The CDR3 coding sequence is TGTGCCACCAGCAGGACTAGCGGGGCCGCAGATACGCAGTATTTT.

In the case of this clonotype: Because the CDR3 is missing its conserved closing phenylalanine or tryptophan, this is likely a read error. The V call is TRBV5-1, the J call TRBJ1-1, with TRBD1 matching 8 bases. The CDR3 loop spans 15 amino acids. Germline-derived CDR1 and CDR2 are SGHRS and YFSETQ. With 1 base clipped from V and 8 bases from J, the junction kept 10 bases outside the gene matches. The CDR3 reads CASSLSEVWTGEAFL. The CDR3 DNA reads TGCGCCAGCAGCTTGTCCGAAGTTTGGACAGGGGAAGCTTTCCTT.

This chain links TRBV6-5 with TRBJ1-1; no clear D. The CDR3 length is 13 residues. CDR1 and CDR2 from the germline V gene are MNHEY and SVGAGI. The V end lost 4 bases, the J end lost 7 bases, and 13 bases lay between the germline ends. CDR3 nucleotides: TGTGCCAGCAGTTGCGAAGGGCCCCATGAAGCTTTCTTT. This encodes CASSCEGPHEAFF.

This clonotype is labeled large. The chain recombines TRBV19 with TRBJ1-1; 8 bases map to TRBD1. CDR3 size: 14 residues. J lost 4 bases, V lost 7 bases, and 8 bases had no gene match. Per the germline V gene, CDR1 is LNHDA and CDR2 is SQIVND (reference sequence). The CDR3 region is CASIPGQGGTEAFF. The CDR3 DNA sequence: TGTGCCAGTATTCCCGGACAGGGTGGCACTGAAGCTTTCTTT.

This clonotype was seen only a few times. One base away lies a much larger clone, so this may be a sequencing read error. The conserved phenylalanine or tryptophan is not found at the CDR3 terminus, so this likely reflects a read error. In DNA, the CDR3 is TGTGCCAGCAGCGCGGGGTCTTACACTGAAGCTTTCCTT. It translates to CASSAGSYTEAFL. The chain couples TRBV9 to TRBJ1-1; D is unclear. V gave up 3 bases and J gave up 3 bases, with 9 bases separating them. Germline-derived CDR1 and CDR2 are SGDLS and YYNGEE. This CDR3 spans 13 amino acids.

This clonotype rates as large (0.1 to 1%). The rearrangement uses TRBV20-1 and TRBJ2-7; possibly TRBD1 or TRBD2 for D (5 bases each). Per germline, CDR1 DFQATT and CDR2 SNEGSKA (reference sequence). The CDR3 sequence is 14 residues long. V was shortened by 0 bases and J by 4 bases, with 13 bases between the two germline ends. In DNA, the CDR3 is TGCAGTGCTAGAGACCGGGACCATGGGTACGAGCAGTACTTC. Protein sequence: CSARDRDHGYEQYF.

This clonotype is classed as large. The chain links TRBV6-2 or TRBV6-3 to TRBJ2-1; 14 bases agree with TRBD2. In germline, CDR1 is MNHEY, CDR2 SVGEGT. The CDR3 is made up of 16 amino acids. The trim removed 4 bases at V and 10 bases at J, leaving 9 bases unmatched. The CDR3 nucleotides read TGTGCCAGCAGTTTACCCGGACTAGCGGGGGGTGAAGAGCAGTTCTTC. Translation gives CASSLPGLAGGEEQFF.

Details on this clonotype: This probably arose from a read error, given a far larger clone one base away. V and J are TRBV7-2 and TRBJ2-1; TRBD1 is a possible D gene (6 bases). Germline CDR1 and CDR2: SGHTA and FQGNSA. V dropped 6 bases and J dropped 4 bases, with 10 bases sitting between them. CDR3 length: 13 residues. Here the CDR3 DNA reads TGTGCCAGCAGGATAGGGGGATACAATGAGCAGTTCTTC. Amino acids: CASRIGGYNEQFF.